These 32 T cell receptor beta chains originate from one sample sequenced in a study of vaccination and CD4 T cells after COVID-19. The treatment was: approximately nine-day PBMC culture with coronavirus spike peptide pools or control peptides (ViraFEST assay). Antigens of these TCRs are unknown. Sequencing of cultured CD4+ T cell DNA used the Oncomine TCR Beta short-read assay. TCRdb re-analysed the PCR reads in MiXCR, keeping a single row per CDR3 protein. Of some 16,000 distinct CDR3 sequences in the sample, less than 45% were seen once. This specimen was CD4+ T cells from blood, cultured in vitro, taken before SARS-CoV-2 vaccination. The receptors were gathered from a human donor who received a COVID-19 vaccine.

This clonotype was found a few times. The genes are TRBV2 and TRBJ1-1; weak D call: TRBD1 (5 bases). The CDR3 has 13 amino acids. The germline V gene encodes CDR1 SNHLY and CDR2 FYNNEI. V lost 4 bases and J lost 1, with 7 bases in between. This CDR3 reads CASSGTKNTEAFF. The CDR3 DNA follows: TGTGCCAGCAGTGGGACAAAGAACACTGAAGCTTTCTTT.

This chain joins TRBV5-1 and TRBJ1-1; D possibly corresponds to TRBD1 (5 bases). The CDR3 has 14 residues. Germline CDR1 and CDR2: SGHRS and YFSETQ. Trimming took off 3 bases at V and 4 bases at J, with 13 bases between the two ends. The CDR3 sequence is CASSYRDGFTEAFF. DNA of the CDR3: TGCGCCAGCAGCTACCGGGACGGATTCACTGAAGCTTTCTTT.

The chain employs TRBV6-2 or TRBV6-3 and TRBJ2-1, with 8 nucleotides matching TRBD2. The germline V gene encodes CDR1 MNHEY and CDR2 SVGEGT. Trimming cost V 8 bases and J 2 bases; bases outside gene matches: 5. This CDR3 has 14 residues. The CDR3 region has the DNA TGTGCCAGCGATCGGGGGGGGGCCTACAATGAGCAGTTCTTC. Its protein is CASDRGGAYNEQFF.

This chain uses TRBV12-3 or TRBV12-4 with TRBJ1-5; the D gene is possibly TRBD1 (6 bases). There are 14 residues in the CDR3. The V end was cut by 5 bases, the J end by 2 bases, with 10 bases between. CDR3 coding DNA: TGTGCCAGCAGTCCTCGGACAGGCAATCAGCCCCAGCATTTT. It codes for CASSPRTGNQPQHF.

This sequence joins TRBV7-2 and TRBJ2-5; 7 bases map to TRBD1. Germline V gives CDR1 SGHTA, CDR2 FQGNSA. V lost 5 bases, J lost 1 base, and 4 bases stayed unmatched. The CDR3 is made up of 14 amino acids. CDR3 protein: CASSPWDSQETQYF. The CDR3 DNA reads as TGTGCCAGCAGCCCATGGGACAGCCAAGAGACCCAGTACTTC.

The CDR3 DNA reads as TGTGCCAGTAGTATGAGGACCTCCAATCAGCCCCAGCATTTT. Translation gives CASSMRTSNQPQHF. The chain has TRBV19 and TRBJ1-5; D gene unclear. Trimming pared 3 bases from V and 3 bases from J, leaving 9 bases between. CDR3 length: 14 amino acids. CDR1 is LNHDA, CDR2 SQIVND, per germline (reference sequence).

This chain joins TRBV7-2 and TRBJ2-1, with TRBD1 matching over 9 bases. This CDR3 is 19 amino acids long. The trim removed 1 base at V and 0 bases at J, leaving 10 bases unmatched. The germline gives CDR1 SGHTA, CDR2 FQGNSA. CDR3 amino acids: CASSLVWTGDPTSYNEQFF. The CDR3, as DNA: TGTGCCAGCAGCTTAGTTTGGACAGGGGATCCCACCTCCTACAATGAGCAGTTCTTC.

V gene TRBV20-1 combines with J gene TRBJ2-4; the D gene could be TRBD1 or TRBD2 (5 bases each). The CDR3 totals 12 residues. V was pared by 5 bases and J by 9 bases, with 14 bases between. CDR1 and CDR2 from the germline V gene are DFQATT and SNEGSKA (reference sequence). DNA of the CDR3: TGCAGTGCTGGGACGGGAACGGGCATTCAGTACTTC. Amino acid sequence: CSAGTGTGIQYF.

CDR3 in DNA: TGTGCCAGCAGCGAGAAGTTGGGTGAAAAACTGTTTTTT. Amino acid sequence: CASSEKLGEKLFF. The genes are TRBV4-2 and TRBJ1-4; D remains ambiguous. This CDR3 region has 13 residues. V lost 5 bases to trimming and J lost 7 bases, with 11 bases between them. Germline V gene sequence: CDR1 LGHNA, CDR2 YNFKEQ.

This rearrangement joins TRBV18 to TRBJ2-6; 7 bases line up with TRBD1. The CDR3 totals 15 residues. V shed 4 bases and J 6 bases; nucleotides not matched to a gene: 6. Germline lookup yields CDR1 KGHSH and CDR2 LQKENI. The CDR3 DNA follows: TGTGCCAGCTCACTCGACAGGGCCCAGGCCAACGTCCTGACTTTC. This translates into CASSLDRAQANVLTF.

This rearrangement joins TRBV19 to TRBJ2-7; tentatively, D is TRBD1 (6 bases). The CDR3 runs to 15 residues. From germline, CDR1 is LNHDA and CDR2 SQIVND (reference sequence). Trimming took 3 bases from V and 0 from J, leaving 12 bases between them. The DNA of the CDR3 is TGTGCCAGTAGTATTGGGCAGGGGAGCTCCTACGAGCAGTACTTC. Translated, it gives CASSIGQGSSYEQYF. Using reference TRBV19 and TRBJ2-7 for the parts outside the CDR3, the full variable domain is DGGITQSPKYLFRKEGQNVTLSCEQNLNHDAMYWYRQDPGQGLRLIYYSQIVNDFQKGDIAEGYSVSREKKESFPLTVTSAQKNPTAFYLCASSIGQGSSYEQYFGPGTRLTVT.

V and J are TRBV19 and TRBJ2-3; D is perhaps TRBD2 (5 bases). V shed 0 bases and J shed 2 bases, with 9 bases lying between them. The CDR3 loop spans 15 amino acids. Germline V gene sequence: CDR1 LNHDA, CDR2 SQIVND (reference sequence). The DNA for the CDR3 is TGTGCCAGTAGTATAGAATTCGGGGACACAGATACGCAGTATTTT. Amino acid sequence: CASSIEFGDTDTQYF.

This clonotype was found a few times. V gene TRBV21-1 combines with J gene TRBJ2-7. TRBV21-1 is described as a pseudogene. This CDR3 comprises 11 residues. The CDR3 coding sequence is TGTGCCAGCAGCAAGACCTACGAGCAGTACTTC. Amino acid sequence: CASSKTYEQYF.

This clonotype was counted a few times. This chain joins TRBV4-2 and TRBJ2-7; D is ambiguous. The CDR3 spans 14 residues. CDR1 LGHNA and CDR2 YNFKEQ come from the germline V gene. V lost 4 bases and J 3 bases, leaving 13 bases between the germline ends. The CDR3 DNA is TGTGCCAGCAGCCGAGATAAGGCTCACTACGAGCAGTACTTC. This encodes CASSRDKAHYEQYF.

This clonotype counts as medium-sized. The rearrangement joins TRBV19 to TRBJ1-1; D not resolved. The V end was cut by 3 bases, the J end by 5 bases, with 16 bases between. Germline loops: CDR1 LNHDA, CDR2 SQIVND (reference sequence). This CDR3 spans 15 amino acids. The CDR3 sequence is CASSMRTAFSTEAFF. CDR3 DNA sequence: TGTGCCAGTAGTATGAGAACGGCGTTCTCGACTGAAGCTTTCTTT.

The chain couples TRBV10-3 to TRBJ1-1; D might be TRBD1 (5 bases). With 7 bases removed from V and 1 base from J, the gap between germline ends came to 19 bases. Germline CDR1 ENHRY, CDR2 SYGVKD. The CDR3 covers 16 residues. This CDR3 reads CAITPGFGAPNTEAFF. In DNA form, the CDR3 reads TGTGCCATCACCCCGGGGTTCGGGGCACCGAACACTGAAGCTTTCTTT.

The chain recombines TRBV20-1 with TRBJ1-5; TRBD1 aligns across 9 bases. V shed 4 bases, J shed 6 bases, and the junction held 7 bases outside the gene matches. Germline loops: CDR1 DFQATT, CDR2 SNEGSKA (reference sequence). CDR3 length: 14 amino acids. DNA for the CDR3: TGCAGTGCTATGGCGGGACAGGGTACTCAGCCCCAGCATTTT. It codes for CSAMAGQGTQPQHF.

This clonotype showed up just a few times. This chain uses TRBV7-9 with TRBJ2-2, with D possibly being TRBD2 (5 bases). The germline V gene encodes CDR1 SEHNR and CDR2 FQNEAQ (reference sequence). CDR3 length equals 13 residues. The V and J ends lost 8 bases and 1 base respectively, with 8 bases between them. The CDR3 reads CASPGMNTGELFF. CDR3 DNA: TGTGCCAGCCCCGGGATGAACACCGGGGAGCTGTTTTTT.

This clonotype was seen a handful of times. The CDR3 is CSAHDSYGYTF. Here the CDR3 DNA reads TGCAGTGCTCACGACAGCTATGGCTACACCTTC. The rearrangement joins TRBV20-1 to TRBJ1-2, with D perhaps TRBD1 (5 bases). The CDR3 covers 11 residues. Germline V gene sequence: CDR1 DFQATT, CDR2 SNEGSKA (reference sequence). V lost 5 bases and J 4 bases, leaving 8 bases between the germline ends.

This clonotype was observed a few times. V usage is TRBV10-3 and J usage is TRBJ2-5, with a possible D match to TRBD2 (5 bases). The germline V and J ends were trimmed by 3 bases and 5 bases, with 13 bases remaining between them. The CDR3 spans 14 residues. From germline, CDR1 is ENHRY and CDR2 SYGVKD. The CDR3 bases are TGTGCCATCAGTGAAGGACTCAGCCAGGAGACCCAGTACTTC. This encodes CAISEGLSQETQYF.

This clonotype was counted a few times. The chain couples TRBV6-1 to TRBJ1-6, with 9 positions matching TRBD1. This CDR3 contains 15 residues. CDR1 and CDR2 (germline): MNHNS, SASEGT. With 7 bases clipped from V and 10 bases from J, the junction kept 11 bases outside the gene matches. Here the CDR3 reads CASKIPGTGSSPLHF. The DNA for the CDR3 is TGTGCCAGCAAGATCCCCGGGACAGGGAGCTCACCCCTCCACTTT.

The rearrangement links TRBV6-1 to TRBJ2-5; 7 bases agree with TRBD2. V lost 6 bases to trimming and J lost 1 base; unmatched junction nucleotides: 2. This CDR3 contains 13 residues. Germline lookup yields CDR1 MNHNS and CDR2 SASEGT. The CDR3 DNA follows: TGTGCCAGCAGGACTAGCCCCCAAGAGACCCAGTACTTC. Translating gives CASRTSPQETQYF.

The chain recombines TRBV5-4 with TRBJ2-4; D unclear. Germline V gene sequence: CDR1 SGHNT, CDR2 YYREEE (reference sequence). V lost 4 bases and J 2 bases, leaving 10 bases between the germline ends. The CDR3 runs to 14 residues. Written as DNA, the CDR3 is TGTGCCAGCAGCGATGGGATCTCCAAAAACATTCAGTACTTC. Its translation: CASSDGISKNIQYF.

The chain combines TRBV9 with TRBJ2-5; D may be TRBD2 (5 bases). The CDR3 has 14 amino acids. With 0 bases removed from V and 0 bases from J, the gap between germline ends came to 6 bases. Germline values: CDR1 SGDLS, CDR2 YYNGEE. CDR3 sequence: CASSVEDYQETQYF. The CDR3, as DNA: TGTGCCAGCAGCGTAGAGGACTACCAAGAGACCCAGTACTTC. Combining the CDR3 with reference TRBV9 and TRBJ2-5 gives the whole variable domain DSGVTQTPKHLITATGQRVTLRCSPRSGDLSVYWYQQSLDQGLQFLIQYYNGEERAKGNILERFSAQQFPDLHSELNLSSLELGDSALYFCASSVEDYQETQYFGPGTRLLVL.

This chain connects TRBV20-1 to TRBJ2-4; TRBD1 might be the D (6 bases). Germline V gene data show CDR1 as DFQATT and CDR2 as SNEGSKA (reference sequence). This CDR3 has 16 residues. Trimming removed 5 bases at V and 7 bases at J, with 24 bases between. The CDR3 region is CSAATGTLLGRNIQYF. The CDR3 nucleotides are TGCAGTGCTGCCACCGGGACACTCCTCGGAAGGAACATTCAGTACTTC.

The chain has TRBV10-1 and TRBJ2-5; TRBD2 matches 10 bases. Germline CDR1 and CDR2: WNHNN and SYGVQD (reference sequence). The CDR3 has 13 residues. V trimming: 7 bases; J trimming: 3 bases; junction bases outside the gene matches: 2. The CDR3 bases are TGCGCCAGCAAAACTAGCGGGGAAGAGACCCAGTACTTC. It yields the protein CASKTSGEETQYF.

The genes are TRBV19 and TRBJ2-3; no clear D gene. With 7 bases removed from V and 2 bases from J, the gap between germline ends came to 10 bases. Germline-derived CDR1 and CDR2 are LNHDA and SQIVND (reference sequence). This CDR3 has 13 residues. The CDR3 nucleotides are TGTGCCAGTACCCTTGGTCCCACAGATACGCAGTATTTT. It specifies CASTLGPTDTQYF.

CDR3 bases: TGTGCCAGCAGCGTAGAAGATGACAGGGGCGCCGTGTCGAACACCGGGGAGCTGTTTTTT. It encodes CASSVEDDRGAVSNTGELFF. The chain carries TRBV9 and TRBJ2-2; 8 bases are shared with TRBD1. With V trimmed by 0 bases and J by 0 bases, 13 bases remained unmatched. The CDR3 covers 20 residues. Germline V lookup: CDR1 SGDLS, CDR2 YYNGEE.

This chain joins TRBV30 and TRBJ1-3; D gene uncertain. V was clipped by 3 bases and J by 2 bases, with 14 bases between them. Per the germline V gene, CDR1 is GTSNPN and CDR2 is SVGIG (reference sequence). CDR3 length: 15 amino acids. DNA of the CDR3: TGTGCCTGGAGCGCCTCTGGTGGACCTGGAAACACCATATATTTT. It yields the protein CAWSASGGPGNTIYF.

CDR3 amino acids: CASSPGTGNNEQFF. DNA of the CDR3: TGTGCCAGCAGCCCCGGGACAGGGAACAATGAGCAGTTCTTC. The gene calls are TRBV21-1 and TRBJ2-1; the table assigns TRBD1, which was not confirmed against the DNA. TRBV21-1 is a recognized pseudogene. The CDR3 runs to 14 residues.

The chain employs TRBV12-3 or TRBV12-4 and TRBJ2-2; D gene unclear. CDR3 length equals 15 residues. V lost 5 bases to trimming and J lost 1 base, with 11 bases between them. This CDR3 reads CASSENFKNTGELFF. The CDR3 DNA is TGTGCCAGCAGTGAGAACTTCAAGAACACCGGGGAGCTGTTTTTT.

The rearrangement links TRBV7-9 to TRBJ1-1; D gene ambiguous. The CDR3 totals 14 residues. CDR1 SEHNR and CDR2 FQNEAQ come from the germline V gene (reference sequence). V lost 5 bases, J lost 6 bases, and 16 bases lay in between. The CDR3 is CASSLVRDSPEAFF. The DNA of the CDR3 is TGTGCCAGCAGCCTGGTCAGAGATTCCCCTGAAGCTTTCTTT.